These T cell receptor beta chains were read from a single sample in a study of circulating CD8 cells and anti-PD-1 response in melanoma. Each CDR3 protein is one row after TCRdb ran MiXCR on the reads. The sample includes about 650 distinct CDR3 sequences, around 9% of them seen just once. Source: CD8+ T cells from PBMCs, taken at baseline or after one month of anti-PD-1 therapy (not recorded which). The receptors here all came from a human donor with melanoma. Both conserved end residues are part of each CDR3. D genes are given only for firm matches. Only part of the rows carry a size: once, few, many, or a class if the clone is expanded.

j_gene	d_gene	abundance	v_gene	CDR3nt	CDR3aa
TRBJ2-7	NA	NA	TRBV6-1	TGTGCCAGCGGGGAGACGACGAGCCGTGTTAGGCGGGAGCAGTACTTC	CASGETTSRVRREQYF
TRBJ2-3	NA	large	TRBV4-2	TGTGCCAGCAGCCAAGGCGGGCTTGATGCAGATACGCAGTATTTT	CASSQGGLDADTQYF
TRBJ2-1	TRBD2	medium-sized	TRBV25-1	TGTGCCAGCAGCGGTGGGGGGGAAGCCGATGAGCAGTTCTTC	CASSGGGEADEQFF
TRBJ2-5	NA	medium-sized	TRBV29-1	TGCAGCGTTGAAGGCGGAGGGGAGACCCAGTACTTC	CSVEGGGETQYF
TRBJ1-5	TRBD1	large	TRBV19	TGTGCCAGTAGTATGGGGACAGAAGTTGGTTACCAGCATTTT	CASSMGTEVGYQHF
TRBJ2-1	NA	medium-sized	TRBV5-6	TGTGCCAGCAGCTCCATAACTGGTGACGTATCACCGACGATTGAGCAGTTCTTC	CASSSITGDVSPTIEQFF
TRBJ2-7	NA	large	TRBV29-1	TGCAGCGTTCAGCTGGGGGAATGGTACGAGCAGTACTTC	CSVQLGEWYEQYF
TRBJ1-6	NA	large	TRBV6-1	TGTGCCAGCATGTACAGGGAAGAAATTTCACCCCTCCACTTT	CASMYREEISPLHF
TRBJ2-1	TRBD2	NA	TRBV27	TGTGCCAGCAGTTTTGGAGGACTAGAAGGAAATGAGCAGTTCTTC	CASSFGGLEGNEQFF
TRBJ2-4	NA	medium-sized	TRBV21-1	TGTGCCAGCAGCCGGGACAAAAACATTCAGTACTTC	CASSRDKNIQYF
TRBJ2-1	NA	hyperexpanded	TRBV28	TGTGCCAGCAGTCGGGGTGAAAGCTCCTACAATGAGCAGTTCTTC	CASSRGESSYNEQFF
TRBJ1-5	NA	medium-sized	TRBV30	TGTGCCTGGACCCAATCCCCGGGGTTGAGCAATCAGCCCCAGCATTTT	CAWTQSPGLSNQPQHF
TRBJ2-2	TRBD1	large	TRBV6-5	TGTGCCAGCAGTTATAAGGGACAGGGGCTTGCCGGGGAGCTGTTTTTT	CASSYKGQGLAGELFF
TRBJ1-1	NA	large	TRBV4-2	TGTGCCAGCAGCCCAAGAGAGGGTGTGCCTGAAGCTTTCTTT	CASSPREGVPEAFF
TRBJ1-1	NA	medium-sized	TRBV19	TGTGCCAGTAGTATGGGGTCCGAGAGGGCTGAAGCTTTCTTT	CASSMGSERAEAFF
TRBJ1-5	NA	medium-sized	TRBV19	TGTGCCAGTAGGAGCTGGGGCAGGGATCAGCCCCAGCATTTT	CASRSWGRDQPQHF
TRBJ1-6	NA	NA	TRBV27	TGTGCCAGCAGCTTAGCATCTAGGACAGTCAGTTCACCCCTCCACTTT	CASSLASRTVSSPLHF
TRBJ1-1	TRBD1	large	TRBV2	TGTGCCAGTAAACAGGGGGGAGTTGGGAACACTGAAGCTTTCTTT	CASKQGGVGNTEAFF
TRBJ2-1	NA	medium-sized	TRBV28	TGTGCCAGCAGTCGCCTGTCGTGGGGGTCCTACAATGAGCAGTTCTTC	CASSRLSWGSYNEQFF
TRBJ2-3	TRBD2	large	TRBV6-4	TGTGCCAGCAGTGAAATAGCGGGGGGCACAGATACGCAGTATTTT	CASSEIAGGTDTQYF